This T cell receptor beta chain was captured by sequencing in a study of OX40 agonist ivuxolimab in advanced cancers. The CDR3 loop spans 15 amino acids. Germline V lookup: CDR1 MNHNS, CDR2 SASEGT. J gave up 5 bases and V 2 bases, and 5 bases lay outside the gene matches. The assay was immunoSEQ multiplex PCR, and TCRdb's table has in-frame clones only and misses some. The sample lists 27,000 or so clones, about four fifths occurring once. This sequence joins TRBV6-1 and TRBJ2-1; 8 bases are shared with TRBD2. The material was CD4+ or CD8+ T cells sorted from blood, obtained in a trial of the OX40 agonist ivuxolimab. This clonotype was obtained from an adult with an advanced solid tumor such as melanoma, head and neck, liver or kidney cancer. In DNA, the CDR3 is TGTGCCAGCAGTGAAATGAGCGGGAGCAACAATGAGCAGTTCTTC. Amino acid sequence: CASSEMSGSNNEQFF.